The entry below gives a single T cell receptor (beta chain) sequence along with its context. Its antigen is as yet unknown. The data originate from a study of shared clonotypes between healthy human individuals. Terminally differentiated effector memory CD45RA+ cells were excluded by CCR7 positive selection of CD45RO-negative cells. V shed 0 bases and J shed 2 bases, with 11 bases lying between them. The germline V gene has CDR1 LNHNV and CDR2 YYDKDF (reference sequence). CDR3 size: 16 residues. Profiling relied on immunoSEQ multiplex PCR, and the TCRdb table lists in-frame clones only, not all of them. The sample holds under 1 million clones, almost 95% seen once. Study-wide results and caveats: Naive subsets generally had larger estimated richness than memory subsets.

This sequence joins TRBV15 and TRBJ1-5; the D is unclear. This clonotype was sampled from a man in his thirties or forties in good health. The sequencing input was naive CD8+ T cells sorted from blood. The CDR3 here is CATSRDVGGGNQPQHF. The DNA of the CDR3 is TGTGCCACCAGCAGAGATGTTGGCGGGGGCAATCAGCCCCAGCATTTT.